The rows below give T cell receptor beta chains drawn from one sample of a study of blood T cells in healthy people across ages. TCRdb used MiXCR to reprocess the 5' RACE reads, holding one entry per CDR3 protein. The sample lists fewer than 1 million distinct CDR3 sequences; around 45% were seen once. Sequencing used blood. These receptors were collected from a man aged 60 to 69 in good health. The CDR3 runs from the conserved cysteine through the conserved F or W.

CDR3 protein,V gene,CDR3 length
CASSETRLANYGYTF,TRBV2,15
CASSEWDIYNEQFF,TRBV2,14
CASSLGTSSQETQYF,TRBV3-1,15
CASAGDGGKGEQYF,TRBV7-2,14
CASGVTGTDNSPLHF,TRBV7-2,15
CASSQTGTFITDTQYF,TRBV14,16
CATWGGSSYEQYF,TRBV6-6,13
CASSLRLTDTQYF,TRBV7-2,13
CASRANLAASYNEQYF,TRBV7-2,16
CASRQTGAVVLTF,TRBV6-2/TRBV6-3,13
CASSQDNNYGYTF,TRBV9,13
CSASNQMILYEQYF,TRBV20-1,14
CASRPGTGVKETQYF,TRBV12-3/TRBV12-4,15
CASSQDSLGDEQYF,TRBV4-3,14
CASSQATSSTDTQYF,TRBV4-3,15
CASRRGTGRTEAFF,TRBV10-2,14
CASSSSVREQFF,TRBV7-2,12
CASSLVPGISSGQPQHF,TRBV7-2,17
CASSQDVVSGGYNEQFF,TRBV3-1,17
CATGSDRSLGEQYF,TRBV15,14
CASSQGLTPGTDSYGYTF,TRBV3-1,18
CASGFPGGLQNEQFF,TRBV6-2/TRBV6-3,15